This T cell receptor (beta chain) was recorded in a study of T cells after yellow fever vaccination. Study-level background: Any fraction with a low cell number was prepared using SMART-Seq v4 Ultra Low Input.

The CDR3 sequence is 14 residues long. The ends lost 7 bases at V and 1 base at J; junction bases unmatched: 1. Germline CDR1 reads ENHRY; CDR2 reads SYGVKD. This clonotype came up a few times. What it binds is not known. General study findings and limits: Weaker overall was a secondary response that nonetheless peaked faster, on day 5 versus 15. Bulk-population clonotypes that are abundant could appear as contaminants in FACS-sorted repertoires.

Via MiXCR, TCRdb re-called the 5' RACE reads, giving one row per CDR3 protein. The table shows 350,000 to 450,000 distinct CDR3 sequences, with under 20% occurring only once. This TCR was recovered from a man in his late teens or twenties who received the YFV17D yellow fever vaccine. The starting material was PBMCs, obtained before the yellow fever booster vaccination. This rearrangement joins TRBV10-3 to TRBJ2-3; 11 bases are shared with TRBD2. This CDR3 reads CAIKTSGGTDTQYF. In DNA, the CDR3 is TGTGCCATCAAGACTAGCGGGGGCACAGATACGCAGTATTTT.